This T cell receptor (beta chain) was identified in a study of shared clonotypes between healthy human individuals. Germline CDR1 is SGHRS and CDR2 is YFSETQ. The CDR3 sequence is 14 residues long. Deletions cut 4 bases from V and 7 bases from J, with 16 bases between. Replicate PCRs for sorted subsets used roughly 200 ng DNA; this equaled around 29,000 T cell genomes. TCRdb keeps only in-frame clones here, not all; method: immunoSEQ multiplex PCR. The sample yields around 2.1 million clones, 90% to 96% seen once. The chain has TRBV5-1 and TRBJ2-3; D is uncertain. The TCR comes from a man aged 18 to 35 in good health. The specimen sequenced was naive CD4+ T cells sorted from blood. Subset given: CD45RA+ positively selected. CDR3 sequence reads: CASSTSTGPYTQYF. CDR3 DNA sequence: TGCGCCAGCAGCACTTCGACTGGTCCATATACGCAGTATTTT.